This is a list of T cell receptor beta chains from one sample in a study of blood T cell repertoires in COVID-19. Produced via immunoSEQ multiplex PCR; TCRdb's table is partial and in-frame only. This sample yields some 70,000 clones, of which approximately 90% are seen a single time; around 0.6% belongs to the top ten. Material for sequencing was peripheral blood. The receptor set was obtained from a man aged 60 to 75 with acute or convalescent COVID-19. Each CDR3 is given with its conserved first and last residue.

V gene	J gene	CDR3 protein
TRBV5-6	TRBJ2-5	CASSLGTAGGRSETQYF
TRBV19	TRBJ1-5	CASSIGTPNQPQHF
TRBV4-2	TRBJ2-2	CASSQRQGTSGFTGELFF
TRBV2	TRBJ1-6	CASKQGFSYNSPLHF
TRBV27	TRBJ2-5	CASSLSRAFETQYF
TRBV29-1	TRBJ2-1	CSVRDRDQGEQFF
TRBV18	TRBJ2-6	CASPREGDGANVLTF
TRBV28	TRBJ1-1	CASTPNRGGTEAFF
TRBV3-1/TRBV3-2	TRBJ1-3	CASSFGTGRNGNTIYF
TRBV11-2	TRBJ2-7	CASSFLYEQYF
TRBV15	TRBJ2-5	CATSRVGTGGRETQYF
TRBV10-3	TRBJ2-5	CATCGSAQETQYF
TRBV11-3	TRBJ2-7	CASSLGRNSYEQYF
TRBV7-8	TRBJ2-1	CASSLGGFNNEQFF
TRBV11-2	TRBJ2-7	CASSLSGTGLHEQYF
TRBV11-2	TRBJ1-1	CASSSIQENTEAFF
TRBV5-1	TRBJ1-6	CASSLPGPAPLHF
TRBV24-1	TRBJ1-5	CATSDFTGVKHF
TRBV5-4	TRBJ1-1	CASSPGGPFEAFF
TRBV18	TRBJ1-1	CASSPLGYGTEAFF
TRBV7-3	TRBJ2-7	CASSLGAGDSYEQYF
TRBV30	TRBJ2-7	CAWSSRDEQYF
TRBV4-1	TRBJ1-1	CASSQDLEVRGAGTEAFF
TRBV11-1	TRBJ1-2	CASSFGQGGYGYTF
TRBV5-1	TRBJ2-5	CASSSFQETQYF
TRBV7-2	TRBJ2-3	CASSLLSGRATDTQYF
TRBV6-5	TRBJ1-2	CASSSDRGPNYGYTF
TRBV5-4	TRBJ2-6	CASSLAQGASGANVLTF
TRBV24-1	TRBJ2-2	CATGGLAGVGAGELFF
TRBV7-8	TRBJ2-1	CASSLVLAASSSYNEQFF
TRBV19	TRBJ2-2	CASIDVAGAGELFF
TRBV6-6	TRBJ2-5	CASSYGGEQETQYF
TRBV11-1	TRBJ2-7	CASSFGQGAIYEQYF
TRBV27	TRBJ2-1	CASSSRLAGPKPRSYNEQFF
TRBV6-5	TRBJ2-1	CASSYSGSSYNEQFF
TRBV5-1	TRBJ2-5	CASKLEGQETQYF
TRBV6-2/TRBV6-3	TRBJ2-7	CASSRLAGLYEQYF
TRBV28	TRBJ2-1	CAILPGLGPASSYNEQFF
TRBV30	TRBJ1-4	CAWSAGQGVATNEKLFF
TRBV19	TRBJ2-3	CASSPLAGGRTDTQYF
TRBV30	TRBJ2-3	CAWSGASGSRNTQYF
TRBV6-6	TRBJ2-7	CASSPAAGLQYEQYF
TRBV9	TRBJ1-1	CASSPLRQGNTEAFF
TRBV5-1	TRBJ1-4	CASSDRDSEKLFF
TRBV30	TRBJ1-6	CAWNPQPGDSPLHF
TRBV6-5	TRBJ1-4	CASSKQGRNEKLFF
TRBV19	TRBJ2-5	CASSMRLGGGRETQYF
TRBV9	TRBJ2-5	CASSNRPGETQYF
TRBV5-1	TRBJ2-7	CASTFNTDSYEQYF
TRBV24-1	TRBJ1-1	CATSDSRPGGSTEAFF
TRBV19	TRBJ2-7	CASSRQGFSGTYEQYF
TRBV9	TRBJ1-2	CASSVMATEPYGYTF
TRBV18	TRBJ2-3	CASSSNIATQGADTQYF
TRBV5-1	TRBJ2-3	CASSTSGTGSTDTQYF
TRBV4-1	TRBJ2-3	CASSQGGGGPSTDTQYF
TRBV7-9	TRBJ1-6	CASSLWTDNSPLHF
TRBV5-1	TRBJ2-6	CASSPGTGGDNVLTF
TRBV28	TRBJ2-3	CASSYAGGGTDTQYF
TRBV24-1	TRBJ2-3	CATSDLRDTQYF
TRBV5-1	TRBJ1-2	CASSNGTDVNYGYTF